The next 9 T cell receptor beta chains were all read from a single sample in a study of blood T cell repertoires in COVID-19. Only in-frame clones appear in the TCRdb table, and some are missing; sequencing was by immunoSEQ multiplex PCR. The sample comprises hundreds of thousands of clones, around 86% of which are singletons, and about 3.8% rests with the top ten. The sample was PBMCs or T cells enriched from blood (not recorded which). These receptors were obtained from a woman aged 40 to 55 with acute COVID-19.

The chain carries TRBV20-1 and TRBJ2-3, with a weak D call TRBD1 (6 bases). The CDR3 contains 11 residues. The germline CDR1 and CDR2 sequences are DFQATT and SNEGSKA (reference sequence). Trimming pared 6 bases from V and 6 bases from J, leaving 10 bases between. CDR3 coding DNA: TGCAGTGCCCCGCAGGGGGATACGCAGTATTTT. It is translated as CSAPQGDTQYF.

The chain has TRBV9 and TRBJ2-1, with 8 nucleotides matching TRBD2. With 0 bases clipped from V and 7 bases from J, the junction kept 6 bases outside the gene matches. This CDR3 is built from 15 residues. Germline V gene data show CDR1 as SGDLS and CDR2 as YYNGEE. For the CDR3, the DNA is TGTGCCAGCAGCGTAGACGGGAGGGCCCCGAATGAGCAGTTCTTC. Amino acid sequence: CASSVDGRAPNEQFF.

This chain uses TRBV6-6 with TRBJ1-5, with D unresolved. Trimming stripped 7 bases from V and 4 bases from J, with 14 bases between. The CDR3 is 14 amino acids. Germline loops: CDR1 MNHNY, CDR2 SVGAGI (reference sequence). CDR3 coding DNA: TGTGCCAGCAAGCTAGCGGGTGGGAATCAGCCCCAGCATTTT. Its protein product is CASKLAGGNQPQHF.

The chain recombines TRBV5-1 with TRBJ1-2; D is possibly TRBD1 (6 bases). CDR1 is SGHRS and CDR2 is YFSETQ in the germline V gene. V lost 3 bases and J lost 3, with 15 bases in between. This CDR3 has 15 residues. This chain's CDR3 is CASSSTGPPDYGYTF. The CDR3 region has the DNA TGCGCCAGCAGCTCCACAGGGCCCCCAGACTATGGCTACACCTTC.

The V call is TRBV4-2, the J call TRBJ2-3; 10 bases line up with TRBD2. CDR3 length: 16 amino acids. J lost 6 bases, V lost 0 bases, and 6 bases had no gene match. From germline, CDR1 is LGHNA and CDR2 YNFKEQ. The CDR3 bases are TGTGCCAGCAGCCAAGAGGCTAGCGGGAGTGTCGATACGCAGTATTTT. Protein: CASSQEASGSVDTQYF.

The gene calls are TRBV18 and TRBJ1-5, with 7 bases lining up with TRBD1. The CDR3 length is 16 residues. V was pared by 1 base and J by 5 bases, with 8 bases of the junction left unmatched. Per the germline V gene, CDR1 is KGHSH and CDR2 is LQKENI. The CDR3 protein is CASSPRQGRGDQPQHF. As DNA, the CDR3 is TGTGCCAGCTCACCACGACAGGGAAGGGGGGATCAGCCCCAGCATTTT.

V is TRBV27 and J is TRBJ2-1; 15 bases are a match to TRBD2. The J segment lost 7 bases and the V segment lost 4 bases, leaving 2 bases of the junction unmatched. From germline, CDR1 is MNHEY and CDR2 SMNVEV (reference sequence). The CDR3 loop spans 15 amino acids. The CDR3 region has the DNA TGTGCCAGCAGTTCGGGACTAGCGGGAGGTAATGAGCAGTTCTTC. Its translation is CASSSGLAGGNEQFF.

Points on this clone: This specimen includes other DNA sequences encoding the same CDR3. The gene calls are TRBV2 and TRBJ1-1, with a tentative D call TRBD1 (5 bases). Trimming left V 6 bases short and J 1 base short, with 9 bases between. The CDR3 totals 13 residues. The V gene's germline CDR1 is SNHLY and CDR2 FYNNEI. CDR3 DNA sequence: TGTGCCAGCAGCGCGGACAAGAACACTGAAGCTTTCTTT. It translates to CASSADKNTEAFF.

The chain uses TRBV11-2 and TRBJ2-2; TRBD2 aligns across 7 bases. The V and J ends lost 3 bases and 3 bases, in that order; junction bases with no gene match: 1. The CDR3 length is 14 residues. Germline CDR1 reads SGHAT; CDR2 reads FQNNGV. The CDR3 DNA follows: TGTGCCAGCAGCTTCAGCGGGGACACCGGGGAGCTGTTTTTT. It yields the protein CASSFSGDTGELFF.